The rows below give T cell receptor beta chains drawn from one sample of a study of blood T cell repertoires in COVID-19. Only in-frame clones appear in the TCRdb table, and some are missing; sequencing was by immunoSEQ multiplex PCR. The table shows 250,000 to 400,000 clones, with about 88% occurring only once. Sequenced material: PBMCs or T cells enriched from blood (not recorded which). The receptors derive from a man between 60 and 75 years old who had recovered from COVID-19. Each CDR3 is given with its conserved first and last residue.

v_gene | CDR3aa
TRBV27 | CASSSRQGAGNTIYF
TRBV7-9 | CASSQLYGQGISYEQYF
TRBV5-1 | CASSATGQGSSGGPQETQYF
TRBV24-1 | CATSEGGYNYGYTF
TRBV3-1/TRBV3-2 | CASTPTGKGIQYF
TRBV7-2 | CASSSQGWGTEAFF
TRBV4-3 | CASSQGDSYNEQFF
TRBV29-1 | CSVTGAQAKNIQYF
TRBV19 | CASSIETAATEAFF
TRBV19 | CASSIVGGNSYEQYF
TRBV10-1 | CASSAQQGACNQPQHF
TRBV7-2 | CASRKGQANTEAFF
TRBV3-1/TRBV3-2 | CASSQDSAGSIRGTQYF
TRBV2 | CASSERGGSYNEQFF
TRBV5-5 | CASRILAASYNEQFF
TRBV2 | CASRQGRYSNQPQHF
TRBV28 | CASSPGTGHSPLHF
TRBV2 | CATLLSGQGNEQFF
TRBV7-9 | CASSLAGSRGVGEAFF
TRBV11-3 | CASSSQRGHEQYF
TRBV11-3 | CASSFLADEQYF
TRBV18 | CASSPERYQPQHF
TRBV19 | CASNTGASQPTSNEKLFF
TRBV28 | CASTRGAGYDQPQHF
TRBV11-3 | CASSLFQGPYEQYF
TRBV18 | CASSLQGNRAEAFF